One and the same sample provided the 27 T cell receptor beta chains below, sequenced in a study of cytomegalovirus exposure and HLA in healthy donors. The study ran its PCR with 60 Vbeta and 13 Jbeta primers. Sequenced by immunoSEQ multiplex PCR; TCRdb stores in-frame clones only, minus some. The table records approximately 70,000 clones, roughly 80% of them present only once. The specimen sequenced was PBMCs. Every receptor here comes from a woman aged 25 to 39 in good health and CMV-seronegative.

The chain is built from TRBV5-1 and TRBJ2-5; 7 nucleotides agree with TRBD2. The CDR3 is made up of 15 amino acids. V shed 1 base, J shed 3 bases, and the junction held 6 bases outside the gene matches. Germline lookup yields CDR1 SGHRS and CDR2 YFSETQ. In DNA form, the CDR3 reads TGCGCCAGCAGCTTGAATGTGGGGGGGGAAGAGACCCAGTACTTC. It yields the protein CASSLNVGGEETQYF. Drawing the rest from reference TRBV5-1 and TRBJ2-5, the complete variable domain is KAGVTQTPRYLIKTRGQQVTLSCSPISGHRSVSWYQQTPGQGLQFLFEYFSETQRNKGNFPGRFSGRQFSNSRSEMNVSTLELGDSALYLCASSLNVGGEETQYFGPGTRLLVL.

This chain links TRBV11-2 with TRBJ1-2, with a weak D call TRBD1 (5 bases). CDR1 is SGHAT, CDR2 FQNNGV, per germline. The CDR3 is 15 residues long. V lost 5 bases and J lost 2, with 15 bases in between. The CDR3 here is CASSQDSGSNYGYTF. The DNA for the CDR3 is TGTGCCAGCAGCCAAGATTCAGGGTCCAACTATGGCTACACCTTC.

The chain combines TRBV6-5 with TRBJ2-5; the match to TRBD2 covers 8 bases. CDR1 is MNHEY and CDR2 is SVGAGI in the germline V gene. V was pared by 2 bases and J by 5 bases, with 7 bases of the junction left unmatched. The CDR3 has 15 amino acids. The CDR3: CASSYGGGPGETQYF. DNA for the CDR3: TGTGCCAGCAGTTACGGCGGGGGGCCAGGGGAGACCCAGTACTTC.

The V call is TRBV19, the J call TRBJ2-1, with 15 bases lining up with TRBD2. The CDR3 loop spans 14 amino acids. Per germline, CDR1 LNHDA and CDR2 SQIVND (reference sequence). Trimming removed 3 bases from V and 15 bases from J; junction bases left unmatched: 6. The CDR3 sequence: CASSMRTSGGVRFF. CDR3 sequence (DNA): TGTGCCAGTAGTATGCGGACTAGCGGGGGGGTGAGGTTCTTC.

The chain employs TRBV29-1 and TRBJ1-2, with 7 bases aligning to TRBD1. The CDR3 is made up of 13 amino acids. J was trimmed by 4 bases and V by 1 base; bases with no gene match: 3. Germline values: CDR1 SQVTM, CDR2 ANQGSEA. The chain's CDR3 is CSVEGAGGYGYTF. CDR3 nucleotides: TGCAGCGTTGAAGGGGCAGGGGGCTATGGCTACACCTTC.

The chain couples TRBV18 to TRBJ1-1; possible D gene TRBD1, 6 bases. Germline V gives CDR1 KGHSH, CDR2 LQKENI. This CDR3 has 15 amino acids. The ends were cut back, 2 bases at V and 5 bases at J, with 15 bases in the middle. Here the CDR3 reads CASSPEAAGATEAFF. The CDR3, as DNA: TGTGCCAGCTCACCAGAGGCGGCAGGGGCGACTGAAGCTTTCTTT.

For the CDR3, the DNA is TGTGCCAGCAGCTTTTACGGTACCTCTGGGGCCAACGTCCTGACTTTC. Its translation is CASSFYGTSGANVLTF. This rearrangement joins TRBV11-2 to TRBJ2-6; D not certain. The CDR3 is made up of 16 amino acids. The V and J ends lost 3 bases and 0 bases respectively, with 9 bases between them. CDR1 and CDR2 (germline): SGHAT, FQNNGV.

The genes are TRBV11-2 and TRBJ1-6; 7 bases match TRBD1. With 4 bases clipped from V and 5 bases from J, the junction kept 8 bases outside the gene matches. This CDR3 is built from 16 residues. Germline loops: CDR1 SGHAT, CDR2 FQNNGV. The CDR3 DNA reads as TGTGCCAGCAGCTGGGGAGGACAGGCGAATAATTCACCCCTCCACTTT. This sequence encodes CASSWGGQANNSPLHF.

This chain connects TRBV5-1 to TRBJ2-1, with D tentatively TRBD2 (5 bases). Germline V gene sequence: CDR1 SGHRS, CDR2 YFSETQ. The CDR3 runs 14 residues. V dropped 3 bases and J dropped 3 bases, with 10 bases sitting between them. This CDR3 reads CASSSSGIYNEQFF. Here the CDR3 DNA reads TGCGCCAGCAGCTCGTCCGGGATCTACAATGAGCAGTTCTTC.

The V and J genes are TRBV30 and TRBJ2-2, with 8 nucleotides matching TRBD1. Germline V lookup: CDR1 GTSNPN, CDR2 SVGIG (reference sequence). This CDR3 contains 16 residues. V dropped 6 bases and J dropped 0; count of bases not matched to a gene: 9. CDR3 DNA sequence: TGTGCCTGCGGGAAAAGGACAGGGACGAACACCGGGGAGCTGTTTTTT. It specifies CACGKRTGTNTGELFF.

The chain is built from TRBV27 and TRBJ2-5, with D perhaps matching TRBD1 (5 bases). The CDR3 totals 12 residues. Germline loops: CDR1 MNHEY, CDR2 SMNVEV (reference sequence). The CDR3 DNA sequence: TGTGAGAGACAGTCAAACCAAGAGACCCAGTACTTC. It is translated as CERQSNQETQYF.

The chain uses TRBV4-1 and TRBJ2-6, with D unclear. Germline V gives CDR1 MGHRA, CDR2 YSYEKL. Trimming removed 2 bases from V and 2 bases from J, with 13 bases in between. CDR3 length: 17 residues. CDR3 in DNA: TGCGCCAGCAGCCAACTCGCGATCACCACTGGGGCCAACGTCCTGACTTTC. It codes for CASSQLAITTGANVLTF.

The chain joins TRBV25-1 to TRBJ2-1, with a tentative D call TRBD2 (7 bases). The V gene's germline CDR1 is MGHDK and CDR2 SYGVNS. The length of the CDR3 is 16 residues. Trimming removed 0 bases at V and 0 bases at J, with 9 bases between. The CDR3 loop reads CASSEYRGASYNEQFF. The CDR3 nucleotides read TGTGCCAGCAGTGAATATCGGGGGGCCTCCTACAATGAGCAGTTCTTC.

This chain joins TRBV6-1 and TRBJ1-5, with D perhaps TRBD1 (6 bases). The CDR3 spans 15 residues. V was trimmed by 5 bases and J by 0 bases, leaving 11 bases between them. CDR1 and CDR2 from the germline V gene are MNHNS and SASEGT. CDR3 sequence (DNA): TGTGCCAGCAGTCAAGACAGGACTAGCAATCAGCCCCAGCATTTT. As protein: CASSQDRTSNQPQHF.

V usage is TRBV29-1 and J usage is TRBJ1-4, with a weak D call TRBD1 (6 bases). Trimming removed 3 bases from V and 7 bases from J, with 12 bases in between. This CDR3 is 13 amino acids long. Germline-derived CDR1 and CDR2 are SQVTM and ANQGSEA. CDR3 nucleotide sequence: TGCAGCGTTGATTGGCAGGGGATTGAAAAACTGTTTTTT. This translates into CSVDWQGIEKLFF.

Written as DNA, the CDR3 is TGTGCCAGCGTTGGGACAGGGACCTACACTGAAGCTTTCTTT. Translating gives CASVGTGTYTEAFF. The rearrangement links TRBV6-5 to TRBJ1-1; 9 bases match TRBD1. Germline assignment: CDR1 MNHEY and CDR2 SVGAGI. After removal of 8 bases from V and 3 bases from J, the junction contained 7 bases not matched to a gene. The CDR3 is made up of 14 amino acids.

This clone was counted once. The CDR3 coding sequence is TGTGCCAGCAGCTTGGACCCTTCCGGTGGCTACACCTTC. Its translation is CASSLDPSGGYTF. V is TRBV5-6 and J is TRBJ1-2, with D hard to call. The germline V gene has CDR1 SGHDT and CDR2 YYEEEE. The CDR3 extends over 13 amino acids. The V end lost 0 bases, the J end lost 7 bases, and 10 bases lay between the germline ends.

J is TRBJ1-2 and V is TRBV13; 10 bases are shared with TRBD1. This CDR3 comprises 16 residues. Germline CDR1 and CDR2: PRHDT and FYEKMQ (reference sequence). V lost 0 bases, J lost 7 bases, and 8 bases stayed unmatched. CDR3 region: CASSLGNFGTGVGYTF. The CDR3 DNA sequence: TGTGCCAGCAGCTTAGGGAATTTCGGGACAGGGGTTGGCTACACCTTC. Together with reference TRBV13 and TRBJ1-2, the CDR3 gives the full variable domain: AAGVIQSPRHLIKEKRETATLKCYPIPRHDTVYWYQQGPGQDPQFLISFYEKMQSDKGSIPDRFSAQQFSDYHSELNMSSLELGDSALYFCASSLGNFGTGVGYTFGSGTRLTVV.

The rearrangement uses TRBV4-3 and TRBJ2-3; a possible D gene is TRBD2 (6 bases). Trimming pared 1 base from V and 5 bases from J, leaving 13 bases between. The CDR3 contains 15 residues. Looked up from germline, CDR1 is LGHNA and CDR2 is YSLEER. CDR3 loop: CASSQASTGVDTQYF. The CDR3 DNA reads TGCGCCAGCAGCCAAGCTTCCACGGGGGTAGATACGCAGTATTTT.

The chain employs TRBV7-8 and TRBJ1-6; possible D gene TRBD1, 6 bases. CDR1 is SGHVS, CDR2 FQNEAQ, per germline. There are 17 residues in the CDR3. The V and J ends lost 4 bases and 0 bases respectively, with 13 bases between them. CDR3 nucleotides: TGTGCCAGCAGCTCCAGGGGCCCGAGCTCCTATAATTCACCCCTCCACTTT. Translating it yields CASSSRGPSSYNSPLHF. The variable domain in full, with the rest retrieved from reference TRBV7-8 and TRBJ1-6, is GAGVSQSPRYKVAKRGQDVALRCDPISGHVSLFWYQQALGQGPEFLTYFQNEAQLDKSGLPSDRFFAERPEGSVSTLKIQRTQQEDSAVYLCASSSRGPSSYNSPLHFGNGTRLTVT.

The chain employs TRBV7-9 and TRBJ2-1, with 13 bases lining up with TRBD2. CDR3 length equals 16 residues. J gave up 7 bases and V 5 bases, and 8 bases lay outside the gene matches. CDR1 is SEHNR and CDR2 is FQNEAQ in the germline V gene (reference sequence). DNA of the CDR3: TGTGCCAGCAGCCCGATACTAGCGGGGGGGCGTAATGAGCAGTTCTTC. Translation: CASSPILAGGRNEQFF.

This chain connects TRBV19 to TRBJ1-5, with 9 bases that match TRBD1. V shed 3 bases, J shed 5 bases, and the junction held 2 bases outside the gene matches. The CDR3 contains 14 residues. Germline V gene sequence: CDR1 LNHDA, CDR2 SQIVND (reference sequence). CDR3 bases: TGTGCCAGTAGTATTTGGACAGGGGATCAGCCCCAGCATTTT. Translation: CASSIWTGDQPQHF. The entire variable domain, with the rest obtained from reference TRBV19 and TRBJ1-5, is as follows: DGGITQSPKYLFRKEGQNVTLSCEQNLNHDAMYWYRQDPGQGLRLIYYSQIVNDFQKGDIAEGYSVSREKKESFPLTVTSAQKNPTAFYLCASSIWTGDQPQHFGDGTRLSIL.

The CDR3 nucleotides are TGCGCCAGCAGCTTGGAGGGACAGGGCGAAGAGCAGTACTTC. This codes for CASSLEGQGEEQYF. The rearrangement uses TRBV5-1 and TRBJ2-7, with TRBD1 matching over 9 bases. The CDR3 consists of 14 residues. CDR1 SGHRS and CDR2 YFSETQ come from the germline V gene. V was pared by 0 bases and J by 7 bases, with 5 bases of the junction left unmatched.

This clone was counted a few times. CDR3 DNA sequence: TGTGCCAGCAGTTCTTTAGATACCGGGGAGCTGTTTTTT. Translation gives CASSSLDTGELFF. The gene calls are TRBV6-6 and TRBJ2-2; D ambiguous. The CDR3 has 13 residues. Trimming cost V 4 bases and J 5 bases, with 8 bases left between them. CDR1 and CDR2 from the germline V gene are MNHNY and SVGAGI (reference sequence).

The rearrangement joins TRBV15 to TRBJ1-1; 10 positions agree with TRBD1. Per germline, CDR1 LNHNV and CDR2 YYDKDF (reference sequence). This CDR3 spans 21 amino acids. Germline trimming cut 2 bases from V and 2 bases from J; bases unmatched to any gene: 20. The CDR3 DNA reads TGTGCCACCAGCAGAAAACTGTTGACAGGGGGCGAATATGTTGCCAACACTGAAGCTTTCTTT. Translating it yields CATSRKLLTGGEYVANTEAFF.

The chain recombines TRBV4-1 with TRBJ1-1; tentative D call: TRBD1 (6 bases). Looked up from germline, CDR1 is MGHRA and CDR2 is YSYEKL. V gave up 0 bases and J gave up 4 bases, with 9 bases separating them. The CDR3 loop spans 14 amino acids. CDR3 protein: CASSQEWGRTEAFF. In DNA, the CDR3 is TGCGCCAGCAGCCAAGAGTGGGGGCGCACTGAAGCTTTCTTT.

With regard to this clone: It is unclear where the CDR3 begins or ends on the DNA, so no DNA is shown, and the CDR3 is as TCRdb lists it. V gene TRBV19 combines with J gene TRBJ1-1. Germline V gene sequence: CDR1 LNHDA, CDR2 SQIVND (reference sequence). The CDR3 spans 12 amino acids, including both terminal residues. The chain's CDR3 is CAVGGGSPQVFF.